This T cell receptor beta chain appears in the sequencing data of a study of blood T cell repertoires in COVID-19. Per the authors' pipeline: Estimation of nucleated cell counts was performed using reference gene primer amplification. TCRdb's copy holds only in-frame clones and misses some; the assay was immunoSEQ multiplex PCR. The DNA was the basis for D and trimming; V, J and clone size are from that table. The repertoire has under 35,000 clones, nearly 80% of them found once; the top ten carry roughly 32%. CDR3 length equals 15 residues. CDR1 and CDR2 from the germline V gene are KGHSH and LQKENI. Deletions cut 5 bases from V and 3 bases from J, with 14 bases between.

The clonotype comes from an elderly man with acute or convalescent COVID-19. The gene calls are TRBV18 and TRBJ1-5, with D possibly TRBD1 on 6 matching bases. The sequencing sample was made of peripheral blood. The CDR3 loop is CASSAGAAFNQPQHF. The CDR3 bases are TGTGCCAGCTCAGCGGGGGCGGCCTTCAATCAGCCCCAGCATTTT. The full variable domain, rest sourced from reference TRBV18 and TRBJ1-5, is NAGVMQNPRHLVRRRGQEARLRCSPMKGHSHVYWYRQLPEEGLKFMVYLQKENIIDESGMPKERFSAEFPKEGPSILRIQQVVRGDSAAYFCASSAGAAFNQPQHFGDGTRLSIL.